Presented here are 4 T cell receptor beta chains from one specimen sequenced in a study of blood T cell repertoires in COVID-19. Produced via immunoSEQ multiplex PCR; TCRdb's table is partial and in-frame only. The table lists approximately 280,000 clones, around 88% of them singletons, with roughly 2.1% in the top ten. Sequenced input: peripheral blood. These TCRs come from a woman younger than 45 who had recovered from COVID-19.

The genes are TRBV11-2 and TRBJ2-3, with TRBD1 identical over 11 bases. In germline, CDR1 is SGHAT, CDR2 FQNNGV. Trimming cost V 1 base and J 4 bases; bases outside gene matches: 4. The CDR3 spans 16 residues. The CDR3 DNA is TGTGCCAGCAGCTTAGCCAGGGGACAGGGGGCAGATACGCAGTATTTT. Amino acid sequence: CASSLARGQGADTQYF.

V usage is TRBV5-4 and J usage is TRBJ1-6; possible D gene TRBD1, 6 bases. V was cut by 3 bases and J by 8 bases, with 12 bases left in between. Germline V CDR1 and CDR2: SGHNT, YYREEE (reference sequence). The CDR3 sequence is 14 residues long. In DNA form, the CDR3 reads TGTGCCAGCAGCTCCTCAGGGGTAGATTCACCCCTCCACTTT. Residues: CASSSSGVDSPLHF. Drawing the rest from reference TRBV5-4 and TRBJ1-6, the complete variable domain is ETGVTQSPTHLIKTRGQQVTLRCSSQSGHNTVSWYQQALGQGPQFIFQYYREEENGRGNFPPRFSGLQFPNYSSELNVNALELDDSALYLCASSSSGVDSPLHFGNGTRLTVT.

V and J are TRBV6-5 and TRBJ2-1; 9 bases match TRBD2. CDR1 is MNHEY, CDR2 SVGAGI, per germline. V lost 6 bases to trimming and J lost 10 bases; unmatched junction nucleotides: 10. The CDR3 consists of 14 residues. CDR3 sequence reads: CASSILAGQGEQFF. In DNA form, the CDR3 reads TGTGCCAGCAGCATACTAGCGGGTCAGGGAGAGCAGTTCTTC.

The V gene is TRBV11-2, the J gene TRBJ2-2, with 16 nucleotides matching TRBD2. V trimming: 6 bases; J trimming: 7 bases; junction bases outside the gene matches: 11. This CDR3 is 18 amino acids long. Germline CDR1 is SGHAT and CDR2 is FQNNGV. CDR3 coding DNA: TGTGCCAGCAGAAATACCGGGACTAGCGGGGGGGCTTACGGGGAGCTGTTTTTT. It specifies CASRNTGTSGGAYGELFF.